The entry below describes one T cell receptor (beta chain). Its specificity is unknown. The CDR3 sequence is 18 residues long. These data are taken from a study of T cells after yellow fever vaccination. Study-level information: Fractions low in cell number were prepared with SMART-Seq v4 Ultra Low Input.

Study-level results: Researchers cautioned that FACS-sorted repertoires could harbor abundant clonotypes contaminating from the bulk population.

TCRdb fed the 5' RACE reads into MiXCR, producing one record per CDR3 protein. The sample records about 510,000 distinct CDR3 sequences, roughly 22% being singletons. The specimen comprised PBMCs, sampled more than 20 days after the first yellow fever vaccination. The receptor's source is a man aged 18 to 35 who received the YFV17D yellow fever vaccine. This chain uses TRBV21-1 with TRBJ1-6; TRBD1, the D gene given by the table, was not confirmed from the DNA. TRBV21-1 is tagged as a pseudogene. The DNA for the CDR3 is TGTGCCAGCAGTCAGGGGGCACGGGTCTCACCCGGTAACCCACCCCTCCACTTT. Encoded protein: CASSQGARVSPGNPPLHF.